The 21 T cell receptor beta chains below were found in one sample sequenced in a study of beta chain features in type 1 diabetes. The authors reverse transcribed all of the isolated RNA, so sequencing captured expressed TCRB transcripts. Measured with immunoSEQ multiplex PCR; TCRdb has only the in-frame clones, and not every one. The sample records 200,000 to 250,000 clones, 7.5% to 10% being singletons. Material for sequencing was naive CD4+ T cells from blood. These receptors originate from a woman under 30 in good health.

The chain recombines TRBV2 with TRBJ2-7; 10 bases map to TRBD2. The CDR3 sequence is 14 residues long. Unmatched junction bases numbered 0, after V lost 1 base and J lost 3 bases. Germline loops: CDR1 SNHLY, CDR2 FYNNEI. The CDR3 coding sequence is TGTGCCAGCAGTGAAGGGACTAGCGGCTACGAGCAGTACTTC. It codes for CASSEGTSGYEQYF.

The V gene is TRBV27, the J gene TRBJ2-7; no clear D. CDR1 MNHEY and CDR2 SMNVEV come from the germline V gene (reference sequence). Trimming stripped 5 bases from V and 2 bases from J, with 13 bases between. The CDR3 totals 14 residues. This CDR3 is CASSPRPTTYEQYF. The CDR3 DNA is TGTGCCAGCAGTCCCCGACCAACTACCTACGAGCAGTACTTC.

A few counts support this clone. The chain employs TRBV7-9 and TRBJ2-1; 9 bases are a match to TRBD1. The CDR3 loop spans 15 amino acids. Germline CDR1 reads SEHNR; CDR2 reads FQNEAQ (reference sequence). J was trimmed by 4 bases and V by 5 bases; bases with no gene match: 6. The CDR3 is CASSMPGQGYNEQFF. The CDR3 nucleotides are TGTGCCAGCAGCATGCCGGGACAGGGATACAATGAGCAGTTCTTC.

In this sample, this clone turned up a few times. The CDR3 loop is CASSWRRVRGNEQYF. CDR3 nucleotides: TGTGCCAGCAGCTGGCGGCGGGTCAGGGGAAACGAGCAGTACTTC. The chain employs TRBV11-2 and TRBJ2-7, with D possibly TRBD1 on 6 matching bases. Germline V gene sequence: CDR1 SGHAT, CDR2 FQNNGV. The V and J ends lost 4 bases and 5 bases respectively, with 18 bases between them. This CDR3 has 15 residues. Full variable domain (rest looked up from reference TRBV11-2 and TRBJ2-7): EAGVAQSPRYKIIEKRQSVAFWCNPISGHATLYWYQQILGQGPKLLIQFQNNGVVDDSQLPKDRFSAERLKGVDSTLKIQPAKLEDSAVYLCASSWRRVRGNEQYFGPGTRLTVT.

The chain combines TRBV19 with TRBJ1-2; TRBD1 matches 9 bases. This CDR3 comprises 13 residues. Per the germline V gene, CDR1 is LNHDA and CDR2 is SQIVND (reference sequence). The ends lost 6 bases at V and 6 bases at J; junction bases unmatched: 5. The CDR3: CASRTGGENGYTF. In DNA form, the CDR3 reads TGTGCCAGTAGGACAGGGGGTGAGAATGGCTACACCTTC.

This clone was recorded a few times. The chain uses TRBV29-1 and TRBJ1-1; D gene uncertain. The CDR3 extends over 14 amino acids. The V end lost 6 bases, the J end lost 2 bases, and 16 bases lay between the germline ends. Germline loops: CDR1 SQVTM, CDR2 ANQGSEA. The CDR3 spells CSVDLGLTNTEAFF. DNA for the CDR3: TGCAGCGTGGACCTTGGACTAACCAACACTGAAGCTTTCTTT. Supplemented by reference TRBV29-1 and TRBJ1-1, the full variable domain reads SAVISQKPSRDICQRGTSLTIQCQVDSQVTMMFWYRQQPGQSLTLIATANQGSEATYESGFVIDKFPISRPNLTFSTLTVSNMSPEDSSIYLCSVDLGLTNTEAFFGQGTRLTVV.

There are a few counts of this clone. The CDR3 nucleotides read TGTGCCAGCAGCGTAGCTTCTAGCGGGGGCCACACAGATACGCAGTATTTT. Translation: CASSVASSGGHTDTQYF. The chain is built from TRBV9 and TRBJ2-3, with 10 bases aligning to TRBD2. Germline CDR1 SGDLS, CDR2 YYNGEE. The CDR3 has 17 residues. V trimming: 0 bases; J trimming: 2 bases; junction bases outside the gene matches: 6.

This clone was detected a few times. The CDR3 sequence is CASSLTGNTEAFF. CDR3 sequence (DNA): TGTGCCAGCAGCTTAACGGGCAACACTGAAGCTTTCTTT. The J gene is TRBJ1-1, the V gene TRBV7-3, with D unclear. Germline values: CDR1 SGHTA, CDR2 FQGTGA. The CDR3 has 13 residues. V shed 0 bases and J shed 2 bases, with 4 bases lying between them. The full variable domain, its missing parts supplied by reference TRBV7-3 and TRBJ1-1, is GAGVSQTPSNKVTEKGKYVELRCDPISGHTALYWYRQSLGQGPEFLIYFQGTGAADDSGLPNDRFFAVRPEGSVSTLKIQRTERGDSAVYLCASSLTGNTEAFFGQGTRLTVV.

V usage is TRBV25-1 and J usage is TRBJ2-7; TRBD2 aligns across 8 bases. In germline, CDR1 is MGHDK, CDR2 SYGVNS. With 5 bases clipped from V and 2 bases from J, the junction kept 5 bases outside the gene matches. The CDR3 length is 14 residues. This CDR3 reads CASSPWTSTYEQYF. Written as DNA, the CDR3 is TGTGCCAGCAGTCCTTGGACTAGCACCTACGAGCAGTACTTC.

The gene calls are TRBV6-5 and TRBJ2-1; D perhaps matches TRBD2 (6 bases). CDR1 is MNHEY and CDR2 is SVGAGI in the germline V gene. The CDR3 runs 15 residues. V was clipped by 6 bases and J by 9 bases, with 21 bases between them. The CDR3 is CASRTGGTIGIEQFF. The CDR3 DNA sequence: TGTGCCAGCAGAACCGGGGGAACGATTGGTATTGAGCAGTTCTTC.

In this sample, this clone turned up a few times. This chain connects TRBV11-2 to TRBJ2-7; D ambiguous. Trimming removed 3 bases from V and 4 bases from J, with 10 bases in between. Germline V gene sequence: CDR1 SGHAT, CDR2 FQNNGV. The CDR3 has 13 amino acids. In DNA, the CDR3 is TGTGCCAGCAGCTTTCTGGTCCGGTACGAGCAGTACTTC. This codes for CASSFLVRYEQYF. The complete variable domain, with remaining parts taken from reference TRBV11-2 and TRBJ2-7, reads EAGVAQSPRYKIIEKRQSVAFWCNPISGHATLYWYQQILGQGPKLLIQFQNNGVVDDSQLPKDRFSAERLKGVDSTLKIQPAKLEDSAVYLCASSFLVRYEQYFGPGTRLTVT.

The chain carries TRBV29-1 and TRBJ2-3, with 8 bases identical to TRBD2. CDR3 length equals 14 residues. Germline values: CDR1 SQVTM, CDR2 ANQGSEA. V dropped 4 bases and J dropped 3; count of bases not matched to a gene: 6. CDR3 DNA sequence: TGCAGCGTTGGAGCGGGAGCGGCGACAGATACGCAGTATTTT. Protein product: CSVGAGAATDTQYF.

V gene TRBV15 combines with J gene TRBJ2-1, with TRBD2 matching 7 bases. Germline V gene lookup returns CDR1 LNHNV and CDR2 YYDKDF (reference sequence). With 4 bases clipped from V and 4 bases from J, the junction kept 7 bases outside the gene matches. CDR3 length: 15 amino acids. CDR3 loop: CATSTRAGTYNEQFF. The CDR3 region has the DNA TGTGCCACCAGCACTAGAGCGGGGACGTACAATGAGCAGTTCTTC.

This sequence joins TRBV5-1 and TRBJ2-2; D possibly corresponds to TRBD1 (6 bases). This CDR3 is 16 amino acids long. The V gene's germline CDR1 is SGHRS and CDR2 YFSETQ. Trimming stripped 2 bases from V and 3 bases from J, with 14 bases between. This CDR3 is CASSFGTGIHTGELFF. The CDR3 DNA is TGCGCCAGCAGCTTTGGTACAGGGATACACACCGGGGAGCTGTTTTTT.

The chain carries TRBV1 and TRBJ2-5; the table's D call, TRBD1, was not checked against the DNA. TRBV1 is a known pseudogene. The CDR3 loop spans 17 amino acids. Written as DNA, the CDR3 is TGCACCAGCAGCCCATCAAAGCACAGGGAACCGGCAGAGACCCAGTACTTC. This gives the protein CTSSPSKHREPAETQYF.

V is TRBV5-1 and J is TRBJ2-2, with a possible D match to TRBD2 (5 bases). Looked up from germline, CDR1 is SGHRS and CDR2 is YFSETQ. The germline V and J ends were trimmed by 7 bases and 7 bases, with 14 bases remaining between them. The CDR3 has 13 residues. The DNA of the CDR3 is TGCGCCAGCTTTATCGCCCGGGGCGGGGAGCTGTTTTTT. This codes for CASFIARGGELFF.

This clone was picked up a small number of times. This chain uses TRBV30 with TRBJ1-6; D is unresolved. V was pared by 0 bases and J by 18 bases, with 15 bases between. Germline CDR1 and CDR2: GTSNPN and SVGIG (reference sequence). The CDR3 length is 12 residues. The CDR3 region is CAWSVPGSKPHF. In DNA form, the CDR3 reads TGTGCCTGGAGTGTCCCAGGTTCTAAGCCCCACTTT.

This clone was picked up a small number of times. CDR3 protein: CASSQDLGGRVYLREQYF. In DNA form, the CDR3 reads TGTGCCAGCAGCCAAGATCTCGGCGGGAGGGTATATCTTCGCGAGCAGTACTTC. The chain joins TRBV4-2 to TRBJ2-7, with TRBD2 identical over 9 bases. The V and J ends lost 0 bases and 6 bases, in that order; junction bases with no gene match: 15. The CDR3 contains 18 residues. Germline V gene lookup returns CDR1 LGHNA and CDR2 YNFKEQ.

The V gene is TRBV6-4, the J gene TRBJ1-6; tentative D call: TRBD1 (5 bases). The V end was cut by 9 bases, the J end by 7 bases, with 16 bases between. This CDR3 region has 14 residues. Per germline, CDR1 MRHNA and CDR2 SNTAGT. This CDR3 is CASAPRGVNSPLHF. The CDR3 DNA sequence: TGTGCCAGTGCCCCACGGGGGGTGAATTCACCCCTCCACTTT.

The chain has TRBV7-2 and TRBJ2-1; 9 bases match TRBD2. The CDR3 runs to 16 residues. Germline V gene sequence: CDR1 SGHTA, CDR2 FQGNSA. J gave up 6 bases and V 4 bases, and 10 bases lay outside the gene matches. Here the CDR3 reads CASSSRSGRYPNEQFF. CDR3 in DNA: TGTGCCAGCAGCTCCCGTAGCGGGAGATACCCCAATGAGCAGTTCTTC.

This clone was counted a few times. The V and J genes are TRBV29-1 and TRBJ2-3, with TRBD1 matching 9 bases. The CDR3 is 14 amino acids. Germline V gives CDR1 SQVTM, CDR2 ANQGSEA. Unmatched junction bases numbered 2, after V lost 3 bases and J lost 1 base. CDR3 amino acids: CSVEWTGGTDTQYF. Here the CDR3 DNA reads TGCAGCGTTGAGTGGACAGGGGGCACAGATACGCAGTATTTT.